A single TCR beta chain is shown here with its context. What antigen it recognizes has not been identified. Per-base quality was not reported, and no clone a single base away is much larger than it. Another Seattle source contributed samples from volunteer blood donors who had recovered from COVID-19. Collaborating institutions collected whole blood in K2EDTA tubes following their own protocols. For TCRbeta analysis, collaborators shipped samples as frozen whole blood, isolated PBMCs, or DNA extracted from either of those sample types. The CDR3 goes from the cysteine to the phenylalanine over 14 residues. The DNA shown is the 42-base CDR3, in frame from base 1. Trimming removed 5 bases from V and 3 bases from J; the gene matches leave 5 bases unexplained. According to the germline V gene, CDR1 reads MGHDK and CDR2 reads SYGVNS. This sample was taken from a study of blood T cell repertoires in COVID-19 (dated by TCRdb to 2020 to 2022). At the level of the whole study: Samples from collaborators originated in the United States, Italy and Spain and spanned both the acute and convalescent phases of COVID-19. The material from the prospective study consisted of cDNA or gDNA derived from T cells, B-cell-depleted T cells, or PBMCs. The dataset comprised deeply sampled blood TCRbeta repertoires from subjects exposed to, actively infected with, or recovered from COVID-19. A freely available public database, intended as a resource for researchers studying the immune response to SARS-CoV-2, is where the repertoires were released. Samples were obtained from the ongoing ImmuneRACE study (first 160 participants) and from 1,254 subjects provided by 6 global collaborators. Sample metadata almost always included a de-identified subject ID, COVID-19 status, age in years and sex. HLA class I and class II types, where available, came from metadata supplied by the sample provider rather than from assay-based typing.

The immunoSEQ Assay, a bias-controlled multiplex PCR, was used to amplify TCRbeta CDR3 regions from genomic DNA. The original methods were these. Nucleated cell counts per sample were estimated from amplification of reference gene primers within the assay. Sequence reads were collapsed and filtered to measure the absolute abundance of every unique TCRbeta CDR3 rearrangement. Productive Simpson clonality was computed per sample as the square root of Simpson's diversity index over productive rearrangements. Here the immuneACCESS table is served through TCRdb, limited to in-frame sequences with V and J called. Missing clones are a known gap in these copies; in checked studies unresolved V genes cover under half, and the rest lacks a known reason. V, J and clone size reflect that table, while D and trimming were determined from the DNA. For this sample the table gives fewer than 200,000 clones, of which about 83% were detected only once. 7.7% of the sample rests with the top ten.

The full study reports these points: Clinical and demographic metadata were provided uncurated, with the amount varying by source and participant.

Material for sequencing was peripheral blood. This clonotype originated in a man aged 40-50 years who had recovered from COVID-19. Recombination connected TRBV25-1 to TRBJ1-2; 8 bases in the junction line up with TRBD1. The CDR3 loop reads CASSSGGADYGYTF. The DNA reads as follows: TGTGCCAGCAGTTCAGGGGGCGCGGACTATGGCTACACCTTC.